Each of the 6 T cell receptor beta chains below was sequenced from the same sample in a study of blood T cell repertoires in COVID-19 (TCRdb year 2020). Libraries came from the immunoSEQ multiplex PCR assay. TCRdb took over this immuneACCESS table, retaining in-frame rearrangements with V and J assigned. Such tables are incomplete; in checked studies, under half of the missing clones stem from an unresolved V gene, and the remainder is unexplained. The sample records about 260,000 clones, approximately 91% of which are singletons. The ten largest clones take up about 0.64% of the sample. Material for sequencing was peripheral blood. These receptors were taken from a human donor in a cohort sampled during active COVID-19.

This rearrangement joins TRBV30 to TRBJ2-7, with 8 positions matching TRBD1. After removal of 1 base from V and 5 bases from J, the junction contained 7 bases not matched to a gene. Germline V gene lookup returns CDR1 GTSNPN and CDR2 SVGIG (reference sequence). The CDR3 totals 14 residues. The CDR3 here is CAWSGDRRYHEQYF. The CDR3 nucleotides read TGTGCCTGGAGTGGGGACAGGAGGTACCACGAGCAGTACTTC.

V and J are TRBV6-5 and TRBJ1-2; D is undetermined. There are 12 residues in the CDR3. Germline V lookup: CDR1 MNHEY, CDR2 SVGAGI. The V gene lost 8 bases and the J gene lost 4 bases, with 11 bases spanning the gap. CDR3 nucleotide sequence: TGTGCCAGCGCGGGTCAGATCTATGGCTACACCTTC. Translation gives CASAGQIYGYTF.

The J gene is TRBJ1-1, the V gene TRBV19, with D perhaps matching TRBD1 (6 bases). V gave up 7 bases and J gave up 6 bases, with 15 bases separating them. The CDR3 contains 13 residues. CDR1 and CDR2 from the germline V gene are LNHDA and SQIVND (reference sequence). The CDR3 DNA reads as TGTGCCAGTATGTCTACAGGGCTCTCTGAAGCTTTCTTT. Amino acids: CASMSTGLSEAFF.

The V gene is TRBV3-1 (or the pseudogene TRBV3-2), the J gene TRBJ1-5; a weak D match, TRBD1 (5 bases). CDR3 size: 20 residues. The ends were cut back, 0 bases at V and 0 bases at J, with 21 bases in the middle. The germline V gene encodes CDR1 LGHDT and CDR2 YNNKEL (reference sequence). CDR3 nucleotide sequence: TGTGCCAGCAGCCAAGATTCCGCTCCGGGGGGAGGCGGTAGCAATCAGCCCCAGCATTTT. Protein product: CASSQDSAPGGGGSNQPQHF.

The chain has TRBV7-9 and TRBJ2-5, with 16 bases identical to TRBD2. The germline CDR1 and CDR2 sequences are SEHNR and FQNEAQ (reference sequence). This CDR3 region has 19 residues. After removal of 1 base from V and 5 bases from J, the junction contained 10 bases not matched to a gene. The CDR3 region has the DNA TGTGCCAGCAGCTTAGGTGTCGCGGGGACTAGCGGGAGGGCGGAGACCCAGTACTTC. Protein: CASSLGVAGTSGRAETQYF.

This chain uses TRBV4-3 with TRBJ2-1, with 9 bases matching TRBD2. The V segment lost 4 bases and the J segment 8 bases; nucleotides outside the gene matches: 9. The CDR3 sequence is 15 residues long. Germline loops: CDR1 LGHNA, CDR2 YSLEER. The CDR3 sequence: CASSPEWVAGDEQFF. Here the CDR3 DNA reads TGCGCCAGCAGCCCCGAATGGGTAGCGGGGGATGAGCAGTTCTTC.